This entry concerns a single T cell receptor beta chain. This record comes from a study of CD8 T cells in Susac syndrome. RNA amounts of 0.5 to 1 ug underwent reverse transcription with random hexamers. The amplification used immunoSEQ multiplex PCR on TCR beta CDR3; it spanned 54 Vbeta and 13 Jbeta. MiXCR, run by TCRdb on the immunoSEQ multiplex PCR reads, gives a single entry per CDR3 protein. This table holds fewer than 300,000 distinct CDR3 sequences, about 85% found once. This CDR3 comprises 13 residues. In germline, CDR1 is MNHEY, CDR2 SMNVEV (reference sequence). With 5 bases removed from V and 3 bases from J, the gap between germline ends came to 10 bases. TCR beta sequences were obtained from blood CD8+ and CD4+ T cells. Multiple sclerosis controls were treatment-naive patients with stable or active relapsing-remitting disease.

The sequenced material came from CD8+ T cells from PBMCs. The chain recombines TRBV27 with TRBJ1-2; D gene ambiguous. The clonotype comes from a human donor with multiple sclerosis. CDR3 sequence: CASSPSPYYGYTF. CDR3 coding DNA: TGTGCCAGCAGTCCCTCGCCTTACTATGGCTACACCTTC.